These 2 T cell receptor beta chains were sequenced from one sample in a study of human T cells and chemical hapten exposure. TCRdb processed the RACE reads anew with MiXCR; each CDR3 protein has one entry. The table records about 140,000 distinct CDR3 sequences, about 10% of them present only once. The time point denotes: patch test 2, 6 weeks after DPC sensitization. As for treatment: therapeutic diphenylcyclopropenone sensitization with weekly scalp DPC. The specimen comprised whole blood, sampled in connection with sensitization to the hapten diphenylcyclopropenone (DPC). These TCRs come from a woman between 45 and 60 years old with alopecia areata. Some clones in this sample may be carry-over from other donors' samples.

This clonotype was counted at least ten times. The rearrangement uses TRBV28 and TRBJ2-1, with D possibly TRBD2 on 6 matching bases. From germline, CDR1 is MDHEN and CDR2 SYDVKM. This CDR3 region has 14 residues. V lost 6 bases to trimming and J lost 5 bases, with 14 bases between them. This CDR3 reads CASSWDFLNNEQFF. CDR3 in DNA: TGTGCCAGCAGCTGGGACTTCCTCAACAATGAGCAGTTCTTC.

This clonotype was counted only a few times. This rearrangement joins TRBV12-3 or TRBV12-4 to TRBJ2-1, with 15 bases fitting TRBD2. This CDR3 is 18 amino acids long. Germline trimming cut 2 bases from V and 6 bases from J; bases unmatched to any gene: 8. The CDR3 spells CASSLPGLAGGRGNEQFF. Here the CDR3 DNA reads TGTGCCAGCAGTTTACCGGGACTAGCGGGAGGAAGGGGCAATGAGCAGTTCTTC.